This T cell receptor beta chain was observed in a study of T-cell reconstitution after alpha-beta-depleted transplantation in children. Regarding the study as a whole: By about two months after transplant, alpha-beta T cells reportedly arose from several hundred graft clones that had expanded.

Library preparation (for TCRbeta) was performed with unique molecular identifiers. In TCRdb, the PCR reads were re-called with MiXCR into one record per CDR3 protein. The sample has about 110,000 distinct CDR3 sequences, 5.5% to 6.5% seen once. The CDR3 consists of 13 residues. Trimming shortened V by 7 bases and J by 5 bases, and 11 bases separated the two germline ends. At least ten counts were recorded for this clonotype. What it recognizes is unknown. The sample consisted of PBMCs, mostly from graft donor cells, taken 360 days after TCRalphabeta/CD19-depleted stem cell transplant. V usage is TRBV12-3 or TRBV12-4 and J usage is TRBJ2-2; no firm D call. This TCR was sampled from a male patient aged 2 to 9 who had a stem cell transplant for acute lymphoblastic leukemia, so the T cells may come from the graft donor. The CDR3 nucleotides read TGTGCCAGCACTCCTTGGGCTACCGGGGAGCTGTTTTTT. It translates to CASTPWATGELFF.